Following are 10 T cell receptor beta chains from one sample sequenced in a study of a mutant IDH1 vaccine in newly diagnosed glioma. Indicated time point: week 11, during vaccination. Topical imiquimod accompanied each vaccine dose, which consisted of 300 ug of mutant IDH1 20-mer peptide. The method was immunoSEQ multiplex PCR; TCRdb's version includes in-frame clones alone and lacks a portion of them. Among 50,000 or so clones listed, around nine tenths were seen once. Their cognate antigens are unknown. The source was PBMCs, collected from a glioma patient whose treatment included an IDH1 peptide vaccine. The receptors shown here come from a man between 50 and 59 years old with glioma.

This rearrangement joins TRBV19 to TRBJ1-5; no clear D. The CDR3 consists of 15 residues. Trimming left V 4 bases short and J 0 bases short, with 10 bases between. Germline V gene lookup returns CDR1 LNHDA and CDR2 SQIVND (reference sequence). The CDR3 protein is CASSREHYSNQPQHF. The CDR3 region has the DNA TGTGCCAGTAGTAGGGAGCATTATAGCAATCAGCCCCAGCATTTT.

The chain carries TRBV9 and TRBJ1-1; perhaps TRBD1 as D (5 bases). This CDR3 comprises 13 residues. V was clipped by 0 bases and J by 10 bases, with 13 bases between them. Germline V gene lookup returns CDR1 SGDLS and CDR2 YYNGEE. The CDR3, as DNA: TGTGCCAGCAGCGTAGCGGGGGACGATGCAGCTTTCTTT. Protein: CASSVAGDDAAFF.

The chain employs TRBV10-3 and TRBJ2-1; 14 nucleotides align to TRBD2. The CDR3 is 18 residues long. CDR1 ENHRY and CDR2 SYGVKD come from the germline V gene. V lost 6 bases, J lost 0 bases, and 7 bases stayed unmatched. CDR3 DNA sequence: TGTGCCATCAGCGACAGACTAGCGGGGGGGAGCTCCTACAATGAGCAGTTCTTC. Protein sequence: CAISDRLAGGSSYNEQFF.

CDR3: CASRIWGSNQPQHF. The DNA for the CDR3 is TGTGCCAGTAGAATATGGGGTAGCAATCAGCCCCAGCATTTT. The genes are TRBV19 and TRBJ1-5; no clear D. From germline, CDR1 is LNHDA and CDR2 SQIVND (reference sequence). This CDR3 is 14 amino acids long. V was cut by 6 bases and J by 0 bases, with 9 bases left in between.

This clone was counted between two and nine times. This chain links TRBV19 with TRBJ1-5; D is unresolved. Germline V gives CDR1 LNHDA, CDR2 SQIVND (reference sequence). The CDR3 is made up of 12 amino acids. The germline V and J ends were trimmed by 9 bases and 5 bases, with 11 bases remaining between them. The CDR3: CASSFGDQPQHF. The CDR3 DNA reads as TGTGCCAGCTCATTCGGTGATCAGCCCCAGCATTTT.

The rearrangement uses TRBV5-4 and TRBJ1-4, with D hard to call. The CDR3 runs to 15 residues. From germline, CDR1 is SGHNT and CDR2 YYREEE (reference sequence). V lost 3 bases to trimming and J lost 0 bases, with 9 bases between them. CDR3 in DNA: TGTGCCAGCAGCTACTCATTGGCAACTAATGAAAAACTGTTTTTT. Its protein is CASSYSLATNEKLFF.

V usage is TRBV28 and J usage is TRBJ1-2; D is unresolved. CDR3 size: 12 residues. CDR1 is MDHEN, CDR2 SYDVKM, per germline. V was shortened by 1 base and J by 8 bases, with 8 bases between the two germline ends. The CDR3 DNA is TGTGCCAGCAGTTTATCGAGGCAAGGCTACACCTTC. Encoded protein: CASSLSRQGYTF.

The chain employs TRBV15 and TRBJ1-4; no clear D. The germline V gene encodes CDR1 LNHNV and CDR2 YYDKDF (reference sequence). This CDR3 has 15 residues. V shed 0 bases and J shed 8 bases, with 13 bases lying between them. The CDR3 DNA reads TGTGCCACCAGCAGAGAACCGGGGAGTGAGGAAAAACTGTTTTTT. Translation: CATSREPGSEEKLFF.

The rearrangement joins TRBV9 to TRBJ2-7; D unresolved. This CDR3 has 15 amino acids. The germline V gene has CDR1 SGDLS and CDR2 YYNGEE. Trimming took off 4 bases at V and 3 bases at J, with 17 bases between the two ends. Here the CDR3 DNA reads TGTGCCAGCAGCCCCTCCCCAGGATCTTTCTACGAGCAGTACTTC. Residues: CASSPSPGSFYEQYF.

Only one count was recorded for this clone. V and J are TRBV7-8 and TRBJ2-7, with TRBD2 matching 7 bases. This CDR3 region has 15 residues. J was trimmed by 0 bases and V by 2 bases; bases with no gene match: 4. Germline lookup yields CDR1 SGHVS and CDR2 FQNEAQ. CDR3 DNA: TGTGCCAGCAGCTTAAGGTCTAGCGGCTCCTACGAGCAGTACTTC. Its protein product is CASSLRSSGSYEQYF.